The clone carrying this T cell receptor (beta chain) was seen a handful of times. Its specificity is unknown. The bulk TCR libraries were made with methods described before and with listed TCR primers. TCRdb reprocessed the PCR reads via MiXCR and lists one record per CDR3 protein. The top ten clones hold around 0.79% of a sample with approximately 550,000 distinct CDR3 sequences, around 23% of them seen once. These data come from a study of molecular identifiers for immune sequencing clone quantification. General study points: Single-cell amounts of spiked Jurkat TCR RNA were reportedly detectable among approximately 1 million naive cells. Clones that exceeded 20 RNA copies held over 98% of effector molecules, yet under 1% in naive cells. Clone sizes that are highly expanded could be underestimated when identical TCR molecules share a barcode.

The CDR3 runs 16 residues. Germline CDR1 LNHDA, CDR2 SQIVND (reference sequence). V shed 8 bases and J shed 0 bases, with 14 bases lying between them. Sequenced input: naive CD8+ T cells from blood, with Jurkat cell RNA spiked in. As for subset: FACS-sorted CD8+CD4-CCR7+CD45RA+ naive T cells. This chain joins TRBV19 and TRBJ2-6; no definite D call. The origin of this receptor is a human donor in good health. Some libraries in this study had Jurkat cell RNA spiked in. DNA for the CDR3: TGTGCCAGTGCAGCCGGGTTACGCTCTGGGGCCAACGTCCTGACTTTC. Translated, it gives CASAAGLRSGANVLTF.